What follows are 29 T cell receptor beta chains derived from one specimen sequenced in a study of control samples from healthy donors and cancer patients. TCRdb's copy holds only in-frame clones and misses some; the assay was immunoSEQ multiplex PCR. The data hold about 97,000 clones, with about 89% observed a single time. What was sequenced was blood. The receptor source for this set is a man in his thirties or forties in good health.

The chain links TRBV19 to TRBJ1-5; the match to TRBD1 covers 9 bases. Trimming at V came to 1 base and at J to 4 bases, leaving 2 bases not matched to a gene. The germline V gene has CDR1 LNHDA and CDR2 SQIVND (reference sequence). CDR3 length: 15 amino acids. In nucleotides, the CDR3 is TGTGCCAGTAGTATAGGGGACAGGGCAAATCAGCCCCAGCATTTT. This translates into CASSIGDRANQPQHF.

V is TRBV18 and J is TRBJ2-7; D may correspond to TRBD1 or TRBD2 (6 bases each). Germline CDR1 is KGHSH and CDR2 is LQKENI. This CDR3 comprises 13 residues. The germline V and J ends were trimmed by 4 bases and 6 bases, with 13 bases remaining between them. Here the CDR3 DNA reads TGTGCCAGCTCACGAGCAGGGGAGGCCGAGCAGTACTTC. Its translation is CASSRAGEAEQYF.

The rearrangement links TRBV5-4 to TRBJ2-4; a weak D match, TRBD1 (6 bases). V shed 5 bases and J shed 0 bases, with 15 bases lying between them. This CDR3 has 16 amino acids. In germline, CDR1 is SGHNT, CDR2 YYREEE (reference sequence). CDR3 loop: CASSSGTHVAKNIQYF. CDR3 nucleotides: TGTGCCAGCAGTTCCGGGACACATGTAGCCAAAAACATTCAGTACTTC.

Details on this clone: Different DNA sequences within this sample yield the same CDR3. The rearrangement links TRBV12-3 or TRBV12-4 to TRBJ2-5; D not resolved. This CDR3 is built from 11 residues. Between the trimmed V and J ends, which lost 6 bases and 2 bases, there was a span of 4 bases. The CDR3: CASSIQETQYF. CDR3 nucleotide sequence: TGTGCCAGCAGCATACAAGAGACCCAGTACTTC.

The rearrangement joins TRBV6-5 to TRBJ1-2; 9 bases are a match to TRBD1. There are 14 residues in the CDR3. The V and J ends lost 5 bases and 5 bases, in that order; junction bases with no gene match: 6. The germline CDR1 and CDR2 sequences are MNHEY and SVGAGI. As DNA, the CDR3 is TGTGCCAGCAGTCCGGGACAGGGAATGTATGGCTACACCTTC. Its translation is CASSPGQGMYGYTF.

V usage is TRBV7-9 and J usage is TRBJ2-1; D possibly corresponds to TRBD1 (6 bases). Trimming removed 3 bases from V and 6 bases from J, with 15 bases in between. Looked up from germline, CDR1 is SEHNR and CDR2 is FQNEAQ (reference sequence). The CDR3 runs to 15 residues. CDR3 loop: CASSFTGNSRNEQFF. CDR3 in DNA: TGTGCCAGCAGCTTCACAGGGAATTCTCGCAATGAGCAGTTCTTC.

CDR3 sequence: CASSFRTGHHNEQFF. In DNA, the CDR3 is TGTGCCAGCAGCTTCCGGACAGGGCACCACAATGAGCAGTTCTTC. The chain carries TRBV5-4 and TRBJ2-1; 8 positions agree with TRBD1. CDR3 size: 15 residues. Looked up from germline, CDR1 is SGHNT and CDR2 is YYREEE (reference sequence). V lost 2 bases and J lost 5; bases outside the gene matches: 6.

The rearrangement links TRBV11-2 to TRBJ2-3, with 7 bases identical to TRBD2. The germline CDR1 and CDR2 sequences are SGHAT and FQNNGV. CDR3 length: 17 residues. V trimming: 4 bases; J trimming: 3 bases; junction bases outside the gene matches: 13. Here the CDR3 reads CASSSGFDLSGTDTQYF. CDR3 bases: TGTGCCAGCAGCTCCGGGTTCGATCTTAGCGGGACAGATACGCAGTATTTT.

The V gene is TRBV9, the J gene TRBJ1-2, with TRBD1 matching over 10 bases. Trimming took 7 bases from V and 8 from J; bases not matched to a gene: 20. The germline CDR1 and CDR2 sequences are SGDLS and YYNGEE. The CDR3 has 17 residues. CDR3 sequence (DNA): TGTGCCAGCGGACTTGACAGGGGGCAGGGAGGTCGGGTGGGCTACACCTTC. As protein: CASGLDRGQGGRVGYTF.

The chain joins TRBV7-2 to TRBJ2-7; 11 bases match TRBD2. Germline V gene data show CDR1 as SGHTA and CDR2 as FQGNSA. The length of the CDR3 is 17 residues. The V gene end was trimmed by 2 bases and the J gene end by 0 bases; junction bases not matched to a gene: 6. CDR3 protein: CASSLPTSGTFSYEQYF. The CDR3 region has the DNA TGTGCCAGCAGCTTACCGACTAGCGGGACTTTCTCCTACGAGCAGTACTTC.

This clone is categorized as medium-sized (0.01 to 0.1%). The chain has TRBV6-2 or TRBV6-3 and TRBJ2-6; D gene ambiguous. The CDR3 loop spans 15 amino acids. Germline V CDR1 and CDR2: MNHEY, SVGEGT. The V gene lost 0 bases and the J gene lost 2 bases, with 5 bases spanning the gap. CDR3 loop: CASSYSGTGANVLTF. For the CDR3, the DNA is TGTGCCAGCAGTTACTCGGGTACTGGGGCCAACGTCCTGACTTTC.

The DNA for the CDR3 is TGTGCCAGCAGCGTAGTTGAGGGAAAAGCTAACTATGGCTACACCTTC. Translation gives CASSVVEGKANYGYTF. The chain couples TRBV9 to TRBJ1-2; D ambiguous. The CDR3 is 16 amino acids. Trimming removed 0 bases from V and 0 bases from J, with 12 bases in between. The germline V gene encodes CDR1 SGDLS and CDR2 YYNGEE. The variable domain in full, with the rest retrieved from reference TRBV9 and TRBJ1-2, is DSGVTQTPKHLITATGQRVTLRCSPRSGDLSVYWYQQSLDQGLQFLIQYYNGEERAKGNILERFSAQQFPDLHSELNLSSLELGDSALYFCASSVVEGKANYGYTFGSGTRLTVV.

The chain links TRBV5-5 to TRBJ1-2, with D possibly TRBD1 on 6 matching bases. Per germline, CDR1 SGHKS and CDR2 YYEKEE (reference sequence). The length of the CDR3 is 13 residues. V shed 1 base and J shed 8 bases, with 12 bases lying between them. The CDR3 DNA sequence: TGTGCCAGCAGCTTGAGGGGGGTTCCGGGCTACACCTTC. Translated: CASSLRGVPGYTF.

This rearrangement joins TRBV19 to TRBJ2-7, with D tentatively TRBD1 (5 bases). The CDR3 has 13 amino acids. Germline values: CDR1 LNHDA, CDR2 SQIVND (reference sequence). V lost 0 bases and J lost 4, with 7 bases in between. CDR3 sequence reads: CASSIDGAYEQYF. Written as DNA, the CDR3 is TGTGCCAGTAGTATAGATGGGGCTTACGAGCAGTACTTC.

The rearrangement joins TRBV28 to TRBJ2-2; D may be TRBD2 (7 bases). The CDR3 has 16 residues. The germline V gene has CDR1 MDHEN and CDR2 SYDVKM. V lost 2 bases and J 3 bases, leaving 13 bases between the germline ends. The CDR3 reads CASSLGGATDTGELFF. CDR3 nucleotide sequence: TGTGCCAGCAGTTTAGGGGGGGCAACCGACACCGGGGAGCTGTTTTTT.

The V gene is TRBV6-5, the J gene TRBJ1-1, with no clear D. CDR1 is MNHEY and CDR2 is SVGAGI in the germline V gene. The CDR3 spans 14 residues. Trimming removed 0 bases at V and 1 base at J, with 6 bases between. The CDR3 DNA is TGTGCCAGCAGTTACTCGACGGGGAACACTGAAGCTTTCTTT. Protein product: CASSYSTGNTEAFF.

The V and J genes are TRBV5-1 and TRBJ1-2; 7 bases line up with TRBD1. V gave up 4 bases and J gave up 8 bases; unmatched junction bases: 11. The CDR3 is made up of 14 amino acids. CDR1 and CDR2 from the germline V gene are SGHRS and YFSETQ. The CDR3 loop reads CASSQYRQGEGYTF. The CDR3 nucleotides are TGCGCCAGCAGCCAATACCGACAGGGCGAGGGCTACACCTTC. Complete variable domain (other parts from reference TRBV5-1 and TRBJ1-2): KAGVTQTPRYLIKTRGQQVTLSCSPISGHRSVSWYQQTPGQGLQFLFEYFSETQRNKGNFPGRFSGRQFSNSRSEMNVSTLELGDSALYLCASSQYRQGEGYTFGSGTRLTVV.

J is TRBJ2-5 and V is TRBV11-3, with D uncertain. The CDR3 covers 12 residues. Germline CDR1 SGHNT, CDR2 YENEEA. The V and J ends lost 2 bases and 4 bases respectively, with 5 bases between them. CDR3 sequence: CASSLNTETQYF. The CDR3 region has the DNA TGTGCCAGCAGCTTAAACACAGAGACCCAGTACTTC.

The chain uses TRBV30 and TRBJ1-2; D is uncertain. The CDR3 has 13 amino acids. Per germline, CDR1 GTSNPN and CDR2 SVGIG (reference sequence). Deletions cut 0 bases from V and 4 bases from J, with 9 bases between. CDR3 DNA sequence: TGTGCCTGGAGTGTACCAGTAGGCTATGGCTACACCTTC. Translated, it gives CAWSVPVGYGYTF.

The V gene is TRBV1, the J gene TRBJ2-7; the table's D call, TRBD2, was not checked against the DNA. TRBV1 is reported as a pseudogene. The CDR3 is made up of 16 amino acids. As DNA, the CDR3 is TGCACCAGCAGCCAAACACTAGCGGGGGGGCTAAGCGAGCAGTACGTC. It translates to CTSSQTLAGGLSEQYV.

The V call is TRBV19, the J call TRBJ1-4; D is undetermined. CDR1 is LNHDA and CDR2 is SQIVND in the germline V gene (reference sequence). Trimming took 7 bases from V and 5 from J, leaving 11 bases between them. CDR3 length: 13 residues. The CDR3 DNA sequence: TGTGCCAGTAAGAACCCCCCGAATGAAAAACTGTTTTTT. Amino acids: CASKNPPNEKLFF.

CDR3 DNA: TGTGCCACCAGCAGAGATCGTAGCGGGGGTAACACCGGGGAGCTGTTTTTT. This translates into CATSRDRSGGNTGELFF. V and J are TRBV15 and TRBJ2-2; 9 positions agree with TRBD2. The CDR3 has 17 residues. J lost 2 bases, V lost 0 bases, and 4 bases had no gene match. Germline assignment: CDR1 LNHNV and CDR2 YYDKDF (reference sequence).

The chain recombines TRBV9 with TRBJ2-3, with 7 positions matching TRBD2. Losses at the gene ends were 3 bases for V and 2 bases for J; bases not matched to a gene: 9. The CDR3 runs 16 residues. CDR1 is SGDLS and CDR2 is YYNGEE in the germline V gene. This CDR3 is CASSDGARGITDTQYF. Here the CDR3 DNA reads TGTGCCAGCAGCGACGGGGCGCGGGGGATCACAGATACGCAGTATTTT.

J is TRBJ2-3 and V is TRBV15; TRBD2 is a possible D gene (5 bases). The CDR3 sequence is 15 residues long. Trimming cost V 1 base and J 6 bases, with 14 bases left between them. Germline CDR1 reads LNHNV; CDR2 reads YYDKDF (reference sequence). The CDR3 loop reads CATSRGSGLRDTQYF. Written as DNA, the CDR3 is TGTGCCACCAGCAGAGGAAGCGGTCTGAGGGATACGCAGTATTTT.

The chain couples TRBV3-1 (or the pseudogene TRBV3-2) to TRBJ2-3, with 7 nucleotides matching TRBD2. Germline CDR1 is LGHDT and CDR2 is YNNKEL (reference sequence). The ends lost 4 bases at V and 3 bases at J; junction bases unmatched: 7. CDR3 length equals 15 residues. The CDR3 is CASSLSPGGTDTQYF. Here the CDR3 DNA reads TGTGCCAGCAGCCTATCCCCGGGGGGAACAGATACGCAGTATTTT.

CDR3 DNA sequence: TGCGCCAGCAGCAGAGCTAACAATGAGCAGTTCTTC. It specifies CASSRANNEQFF. The chain carries TRBV10-2 and TRBJ2-1, with unresolved D. The CDR3 is 12 residues long. The germline V and J ends were trimmed by 6 bases and 5 bases, with 8 bases remaining between them. Per the germline V gene, CDR1 is WSHSY and CDR2 is SAAADI.

Notes on this clone: This same CDR3 is encoded by further DNA sequences in the sample. The rearrangement joins TRBV19 to TRBJ1-5, with D hard to call. CDR3 length: 11 amino acids. The germline CDR1 and CDR2 sequences are LNHDA and SQIVND (reference sequence). Trimming shortened V by 7 bases and J by 9 bases, and 10 bases separated the two germline ends. The CDR3 nucleotides read TGTGCCAGTACCTCCACGGGGCCCCAGCATTTT. Translation gives CASTSTGPQHF.

The chain employs TRBV24-1 and TRBJ2-5, with D maybe TRBD1 (6 bases). This CDR3 has 13 residues. The V end was cut by 9 bases, the J end by 1 base, with 11 bases between. Per germline, CDR1 KGHDR and CDR2 SFDVKD. The CDR3 region is CATAQGSQETQYF. The CDR3 DNA reads as TGTGCCACCGCCCAGGGGAGCCAAGAGACCCAGTACTTC.

The chain uses TRBV6-5 and TRBJ2-1; 7 nucleotides align to TRBD2. V lost 7 bases, J lost 5 bases, and 5 bases stayed unmatched. The germline CDR1 and CDR2 sequences are MNHEY and SVGAGI. The CDR3 length is 13 residues. Here the CDR3 reads CASNLAVNNEQFF. The CDR3 DNA reads as TGTGCCAGCAACCTAGCGGTGAACAATGAGCAGTTCTTC.